Listed here are 17 T cell receptor beta chains from one sample, sequenced in a study of cytomegalovirus exposure and HLA in healthy donors (dated by TCRdb to the late 2010s). The library was prepared using the immunoSEQ multiplex PCR assay. The multiplex PCR relied on a mix of 60 forward primers for TCR Vbeta segments and 13 reverse primers for TCR Jbeta segments. Sourced from immuneACCESS, this table was stored by TCRdb with only in-frame sequences that have V and J called. A share of the clones is absent; for the studies checked, an unresolved V gene accounts for under half, and the remainder has no known explanation. The table for this sample lists 100,000 to 150,000 clones; roughly 79% of them were counted only once. The ten largest account for around 1.8% of the sample. The sequenced sample was PBMCs. These receptors came from a woman aged 45-59 years in good health and CMV-seronegative.

The chain carries TRBV9 and TRBJ2-5; 7 bases map to TRBD2. Germline loops: CDR1 SGDLS, CDR2 YYNGEE. The CDR3 sequence is 17 residues long. Unmatched junction bases numbered 9, after V lost 0 bases and J lost 1 base. The CDR3 DNA is TGTGCCAGCAGCGTAGCTGTTGCGGGAGCGGGCCAAGAGACCCAGTACTTC. It specifies CASSVAVAGAGQETQYF.

The genes are TRBV15 and TRBJ1-1, with D tentatively TRBD1 (6 bases). V was cut by 5 bases and J by 1 base, with 14 bases left in between. Germline V gene sequence: CDR1 LNHNV, CDR2 YYDKDF (reference sequence). The CDR3 is made up of 15 amino acids. In nucleotides, the CDR3 is TGTGCCACCAGCCCCGAACAGGGACCGAACACTGAAGCTTTCTTT. Translating it yields CATSPEQGPNTEAFF.

This clone was recorded once. V and J are TRBV7-2 and TRBJ2-2, with TRBD2 identical over 9 bases. The CDR3 has 14 amino acids. V shed 5 bases, J shed 7 bases, and the junction held 5 bases outside the gene matches. Germline values: CDR1 SGHTA, CDR2 FQGNSA. Written as DNA, the CDR3 is TGTGCCAGCAGCCGACTAGCGGCCGACGGGGAGCTGTTTTTT. Protein sequence: CASSRLAADGELFF.

The V call is TRBV18, the J call TRBJ1-2; 10 bases match TRBD1. The CDR3 loop spans 16 amino acids. Germline lookup yields CDR1 KGHSH and CDR2 LQKENI. The V and J ends lost 1 base and 6 bases, in that order; junction bases with no gene match: 8. The CDR3 region is CASSPLGQGTGNGYTF. As DNA, the CDR3 is TGTGCCAGCTCACCACTGGGACAGGGGACCGGAAATGGCTACACCTTC.

The table lists this clone with a count of one. The V call is TRBV11-3, the J call TRBJ2-1; possibly TRBD1 for D (6 bases). V gave up 3 bases and J gave up 7 bases, with 10 bases separating them. The germline CDR1 and CDR2 sequences are SGHNT and YENEEA. The CDR3 is 13 amino acids. CDR3 DNA sequence: TGTGCCAGCAGCTTGATGGGGGCTAATGAGCAGTTCTTC. Protein: CASSLMGANEQFF.

The chain joins TRBV6-1 to TRBJ1-5; 8 bases are a match to TRBD1. The V gene end was trimmed by 5 bases and the J gene end by 6 bases; junction bases not matched to a gene: 6. Germline loops: CDR1 MNHNS, CDR2 SASEGT. CDR3 length: 14 residues. The DNA for the CDR3 is TGTGCCAGCAGTTTACAGGGGGTTGGTCAGCCCCAGCATTTT. It specifies CASSLQGVGQPQHF.

This clone has a single count. V gene TRBV9 combines with J gene TRBJ1-4; 9 bases are shared with TRBD1. CDR3 length: 16 amino acids. The germline V gene encodes CDR1 SGDLS and CDR2 YYNGEE. V lost 4 bases and J lost 5; bases outside the gene matches: 9. CDR3 amino acids: CASSPRPGTGNEKLFF. The DNA of the CDR3 is TGTGCCAGCAGCCCACGGCCGGGGACAGGGAATGAAAAACTGTTTTTT. Supplemented by reference TRBV9 and TRBJ1-4, the full variable domain reads DSGVTQTPKHLITATGQRVTLRCSPRSGDLSVYWYQQSLDQGLQFLIQYYNGEERAKGNILERFSAQQFPDLHSELNLSSLELGDSALYFCASSPRPGTGNEKLFFGSGTQLSVL.

This clone turned up a few times. The chain links TRBV29-1 to TRBJ2-7; 12 positions agree with TRBD2. Germline CDR1 and CDR2: SQVTM and ANQGSEA. With V trimmed by 7 bases and J by 5 bases, 21 bases remained unmatched. The CDR3 is 18 residues long. In DNA form, the CDR3 reads TGCAGCGCGACAAGTGGACTAGCGGGAACTCGCTATAGGGACGAGCAGTACTTC. Amino acids: CSATSGLAGTRYRDEQYF.

This chain connects TRBV5-6 to TRBJ1-5; D unresolved. Trimming shortened V by 2 bases and J by 4 bases, and 7 bases separated the two germline ends. The germline gives CDR1 SGHDT, CDR2 YYEEEE. CDR3 length equals 13 residues. CDR3 sequence reads: CASSLFGNQPQHF. CDR3 nucleotide sequence: TGTGCCAGCAGCTTATTCGGTAATCAGCCCCAGCATTTT.

In DNA form, the CDR3 reads TGCGCCAGCAGCCAAGCGTTTAGGCAGGGTGGGCATCAGCCCCAGCATTTT. Encoded protein: CASSQAFRQGGHQPQHF. This rearrangement joins TRBV4-3 to TRBJ1-5; TRBD1 might be the D (5 bases). This CDR3 region has 17 residues. V lost 1 base and J lost 5, with 18 bases in between. Germline values: CDR1 LGHNA, CDR2 YSLEER.

CDR3 region: CASSLQDGLAGDEQYF. The CDR3 nucleotides read TGTGCCAGCAGCTTACAGGATGGACTAGCGGGAGACGAGCAGTACTTC. The chain carries TRBV7-8 and TRBJ2-7; 13 nucleotides match TRBD2. J was trimmed by 5 bases and V by 2 bases; bases with no gene match: 6. The CDR3 is 16 amino acids. Germline V CDR1 and CDR2: SGHVS, FQNEAQ.

This clone has just a few counts. The chain employs TRBV6-5 and TRBJ1-3; D is unresolved. The germline V gene encodes CDR1 MNHEY and CDR2 SVGAGI. CDR3 length equals 13 residues. V was clipped by 7 bases and J by 0 bases, with 7 bases between them. DNA of the CDR3: TGTGCCAGCACGGGGAGCTCTGGAAACACCATATATTTT. It specifies CASTGSSGNTIYF.

As for this clone: The sample holds other DNA sequences that translate to the same CDR3. This rearrangement joins TRBV6-5 to TRBJ1-1; D gene uncertain. The length of the CDR3 is 11 residues. The V gene's germline CDR1 is MNHEY and CDR2 SVGAGI. Trimming stripped 5 bases from V and 3 bases from J, with 4 bases between. This chain's CDR3 is CASSRDTEAFF. The CDR3, as DNA: TGTGCCAGCAGTCGCGACACTGAAGCTTTCTTT.

The chain has TRBV9 and TRBJ2-7, with a possible D match to TRBD1 (5 bases). V lost 3 bases, J lost 3 bases, and 13 bases lay in between. The CDR3 covers 14 residues. Germline-derived CDR1 and CDR2 are SGDLS and YYNGEE. The CDR3 spells CASSAGIGLYEQYF. For the CDR3, the DNA is TGTGCCAGCAGCGCAGGGATAGGGCTCTACGAGCAGTACTTC. The full variable domain, completed using reference TRBV9 and TRBJ2-7, is DSGVTQTPKHLITATGQRVTLRCSPRSGDLSVYWYQQSLDQGLQFLIQYYNGEERAKGNILERFSAQQFPDLHSELNLSSLELGDSALYFCASSAGIGLYEQYFGPGTRLTVT.

The chain carries TRBV6-5 and TRBJ1-5, with a weak D call TRBD1 (6 bases). The CDR3 is 15 amino acids. V was trimmed by 5 bases and J by 6 bases, leaving 17 bases between them. Looked up from germline, CDR1 is MNHEY and CDR2 is SVGAGI. Here the CDR3 DNA reads TGTGCCAGCAGTCTACAGGGCAATCCGGGTCAGCCCCAGCATTTT. It translates to CASSLQGNPGQPQHF.

V is TRBV7-6 and J is TRBJ1-5; the D is unclear. The CDR3 is made up of 13 amino acids. V lost 3 bases and J 6 bases, leaving 9 bases between the germline ends. The germline V gene has CDR1 SGHVS and CDR2 FNYEAQ. The CDR3 DNA reads TGTGCCAGCAGCTTGGGTTCGGGTCAGCCCCAGCATTTT. It encodes CASSLGSGQPQHF.

The chain has TRBV7-6 and TRBJ1-4; the match to TRBD1 covers 9 bases. The CDR3 is made up of 17 amino acids. Germline assignment: CDR1 SGHVS and CDR2 FNYEAQ. The trim removed 2 bases at V and 0 bases at J, leaving 4 bases unmatched. The CDR3 loop is CASSLWTGAATNEKLFF. The DNA of the CDR3 is TGTGCCAGCAGCTTATGGACAGGGGCAGCAACTAATGAAAAACTGTTTTTT.